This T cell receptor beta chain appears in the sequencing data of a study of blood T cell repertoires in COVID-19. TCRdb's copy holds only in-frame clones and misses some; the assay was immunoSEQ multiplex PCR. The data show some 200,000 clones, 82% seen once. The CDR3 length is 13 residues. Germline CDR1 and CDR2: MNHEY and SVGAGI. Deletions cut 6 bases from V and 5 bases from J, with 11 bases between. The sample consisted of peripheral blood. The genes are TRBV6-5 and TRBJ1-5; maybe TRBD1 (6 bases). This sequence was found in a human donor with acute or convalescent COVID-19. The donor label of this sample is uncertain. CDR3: CASSQGWDQPQHF. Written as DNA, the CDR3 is TGTGCCAGCAGCCAGGGGTGGGATCAGCCCCAGCATTTT.